What follows are 16 T cell receptor beta chains derived from one specimen sequenced in a study of blood T cell repertoires in COVID-19. Profiled with immunoSEQ multiplex PCR; TCRdb holds only in-frame clones, not every one. The sample consists of nearly 55,000 clones, 85% to 90% of them appearing once. The specimen was peripheral blood. The receptor source for this set is a man between 65 and 85 years old with active COVID-19.

This rearrangement joins TRBV19 to TRBJ1-2, with D possibly being TRBD1 (6 bases). The V end was cut by 6 bases, the J end by 4 bases, with 12 bases between. This CDR3 contains 13 residues. Looked up from germline, CDR1 is LNHDA and CDR2 is SQIVND (reference sequence). The CDR3 sequence: CASSLQGSYGYTF. CDR3 coding DNA: TGTGCCAGTAGCCTGCAGGGGAGCTATGGCTACACCTTC. Combining the CDR3 with reference TRBV19 and TRBJ1-2 gives the whole variable domain DGGITQSPKYLFRKEGQNVTLSCEQNLNHDAMYWYRQDPGQGLRLIYYSQIVNDFQKGDIAEGYSVSREKKESFPLTVTSAQKNPTAFYLCASSLQGSYGYTFGSGTRLTVV.

The CDR3 is CAWSPGLGRETQYF. CDR3 DNA sequence: TGTGCCTGGAGTCCGGGCCTGGGGAGGGAGACCCAGTACTTC. The V gene is TRBV30, the J gene TRBJ2-5, with D possibly TRBD2 on 6 matching bases. This CDR3 is 14 amino acids long. CDR1 and CDR2 from the germline V gene are GTSNPN and SVGIG (reference sequence). The V and J ends lost 2 bases and 5 bases respectively, with 15 bases between them.

This clone was recorded a few times. This chain uses TRBV6-5 with TRBJ1-5; TRBD1 is a possible D gene (6 bases). The CDR3 spans 13 residues. Trimming took 5 bases from V and 6 from J, leaving 11 bases between them. Germline values: CDR1 MNHEY, CDR2 SVGAGI. CDR3 residues: CASSHREGQPQHF. CDR3 nucleotide sequence: TGTGCCAGCAGTCACAGGGAGGGTCAGCCCCAGCATTTT.

DNA of the CDR3: TGTGCCAGCAGCCGAGGAACAGGGGGTAGAAGAACAGATACGCAGTATTTT. It translates to CASSRGTGGRRTDTQYF. The gene calls are TRBV7-9 and TRBJ2-3, with 8 bases matching TRBD1. CDR3 length equals 17 residues. The V gene's germline CDR1 is SEHNR and CDR2 FQNEAQ (reference sequence). Trimming at V came to 5 bases and at J to 3 bases, leaving 13 bases not matched to a gene.

V usage is TRBV7-9 and J usage is TRBJ2-1, with D perhaps TRBD2 (7 bases). V was pared by 4 bases and J by 2 bases, with 12 bases between. This CDR3 is 15 amino acids long. CDR1 SEHNR and CDR2 FQNEAQ come from the germline V gene (reference sequence). In DNA form, the CDR3 reads TGTGCCAGCAGCTCCCTCGGGGGGCCCTACAATGAGCAGTTCTTC. Translating gives CASSSLGGPYNEQFF.

The gene calls are TRBV6-5 and TRBJ2-5; D perhaps matches TRBD2 (6 bases). The CDR3 contains 12 residues. Looked up from germline, CDR1 is MNHEY and CDR2 is SVGAGI. With 10 bases removed from V and 4 bases from J, the gap between germline ends came to 13 bases. The CDR3 protein is CAITGGGETQYF. DNA for the CDR3: TGTGCCATAACCGGGGGAGGAGAGACCCAGTACTTC.

This chain links TRBV7-2 with TRBJ1-1, with a tentative D call TRBD1 (6 bases). This CDR3 is 14 amino acids long. V lost 5 bases and J 1 base, leaving 11 bases between the germline ends. The germline gives CDR1 SGHTA, CDR2 FQGNSA. The CDR3 protein is CASSAQGANTEAFF. DNA of the CDR3: TGTGCCAGCAGCGCACAGGGAGCGAACACTGAAGCTTTCTTT.

This rearrangement joins TRBV18 to TRBJ2-2, with 8 positions matching TRBD2. The V segment lost 6 bases and the J segment 3 bases; nucleotides outside the gene matches: 9. This CDR3 has 16 amino acids. Germline lookup yields CDR1 KGHSH and CDR2 LQKENI. CDR3 nucleotide sequence: TGTGCCAGCTCCCCTGGGACTAGAACCTACACCGGGGAGCTGTTTTTT. Protein sequence: CASSPGTRTYTGELFF.

This chain joins TRBV4-3 and TRBJ1-5; D is undetermined. Germline V gives CDR1 LGHNA, CDR2 YSLEER. V shed 2 bases and J shed 6 bases, with 14 bases lying between them. There are 15 residues in the CDR3. The CDR3 protein is CASSQNAGTSQPQHF. CDR3 coding DNA: TGCGCCAGCAGCCAAAATGCGGGTACCTCTCAGCCCCAGCATTTT.

CDR3: CASSLDGAGYTF. The CDR3 nucleotides are TGTGCCAGCAGCTTGGATGGGGCTGGCTACACCTTC. This chain links TRBV5-4 with TRBJ1-2; maybe TRBD1 (5 bases). The V gene's germline CDR1 is SGHNT and CDR2 YYREEE (reference sequence). V was shortened by 0 bases and J by 7 bases, with 7 bases between the two germline ends. CDR3 length equals 12 residues.

This rearrangement joins TRBV6-5 to TRBJ1-1; 7 nucleotides line up with TRBD1. V gave up 6 bases and J gave up 12 bases; unmatched junction bases: 7. Germline CDR1 is MNHEY and CDR2 is SVGAGI. The CDR3 loop spans 11 amino acids. CDR3 amino acids: CASSHPQGTFF. The CDR3 coding sequence is TGTGCCAGCAGCCACCCACAGGGGACTTTCTTT.

V and J are TRBV4-3 and TRBJ2-1; D remains ambiguous. This CDR3 region has 15 residues. V lost 1 base to trimming and J lost 4 bases, with 11 bases between them. Germline V gives CDR1 LGHNA, CDR2 YSLEER. The CDR3 loop reads CASSQAREYYNEQFF. The CDR3 DNA reads as TGCGCCAGCAGCCAAGCACGAGAATATTACAATGAGCAGTTCTTC.

V gene TRBV6-2 or TRBV6-3 combines with J gene TRBJ2-6; the match to TRBD1 covers 7 bases. J gave up 6 bases and V 6 bases, and 11 bases lay outside the gene matches. Germline CDR1 MNHEY, CDR2 SVGEGT. The CDR3 is made up of 16 amino acids. The CDR3: CASSSGTAWKANVLTF. As DNA, the CDR3 is TGTGCCAGCAGCTCCGGGACAGCCTGGAAGGCCAACGTCCTGACTTTC.

This clone occurred a few times. The V call is TRBV7-6, the J call TRBJ2-7; D perhaps matches TRBD2 (6 bases). Germline CDR1 SGHVS, CDR2 FNYEAQ. Trimming shortened V by 6 bases and J by 13 bases, and 34 bases separated the two germline ends. The CDR3 contains 17 residues. CDR3: CASSLRRGKEGQAASYF. The DNA of the CDR3 is TGTGCCAGCAGTCTAAGACGTGGGAAGGAGGGCCAGGCGGCATCTTACTTC.

This chain joins TRBV7-2 and TRBJ1-1; TRBD1 might be the D (6 bases). This CDR3 has 13 residues. Germline values: CDR1 SGHTA, CDR2 FQGNSA. The V gene lost 5 bases and the J gene lost 1 base, with 8 bases spanning the gap. The DNA for the CDR3 is TGTGCCAGCAGCCGGGACAAGAACACTGAAGCTTTCTTT. This gives the protein CASSRDKNTEAFF.

V and J are TRBV3-1 (or the pseudogene TRBV3-2) and TRBJ2-7; TRBD2 aligns across 7 bases. Per germline, CDR1 LGHDT and CDR2 YNNKEL (reference sequence). The CDR3 totals 15 residues. V gave up 1 base and J gave up 3 bases; unmatched junction bases: 6. The CDR3 sequence is CASSQGRGTFYEQYF. The CDR3 bases are TGTGCCAGCAGCCAAGGGCGGGGGACCTTCTACGAGCAGTACTTC.